This TCR beta chain emerged from a study of cytomegalovirus exposure and HLA in healthy donors. Study outcomes and limitations: It was reportedly the case that the classifier diagnosed cytomegalovirus status with high specificity and sensitivity. The study put 150 to 200 TCR beta chains on its list as cytomegalovirus-associated. Under in vitro conditions, three CMV-associated chains were confirmed as specific for CMV antigens.

A remark on this clone: Its matching antigen is unknown.

Sequencing used immunoSEQ multiplex PCR; TCRdb keeps in-frame clones, though not all of them. The sample records under 150,000 clones, around nine tenths being singletons. The validation cohort, a group of over a hundred subjects, included the donors and was separate from the roughly 670-subject first cohort. Sequencing input: PBMCs. This TCR was sampled from a woman between 18 and 30 years old in good health and CMV-seronegative.

CDR3 protein: CASSDSAGQGSGELFF. As DNA, the CDR3 is TGTGCCAGCAGTGACTCTGCGGGACAGGGGTCCGGGGAGCTGTTTTTT. The V gene is TRBV6-4, the J gene TRBJ2-2, with 10 positions matching TRBD1. This CDR3 has 16 amino acids. V trimming: 0 bases; J trimming: 6 bases; junction bases outside the gene matches: 4. Germline CDR1 is MRHNA and CDR2 is SNTAGT.